This passage covers 9 T cell receptor beta chains from one sample sequenced in a study of T cell changes during pregnancy in multiple sclerosis. Repertoires were generated with immunoSEQ multiplex PCR, while TCRdb's copy carries only in-frame clones and drops some. Here the sample spans about 69,000 clones, approximately 91% being singletons. The specimen comprised peripheral blood, sampled in the third trimester of pregnancy. Source of these receptors: a female donor with multiple sclerosis, enrolled in a pregnancy study.

The V and J genes are TRBV5-5 and TRBJ1-3; possibly TRBD1 for D (6 bases). The V end was cut by 3 bases, the J end by 4 bases, with 11 bases between. Germline CDR1 is SGHKS and CDR2 is YYEKEE (reference sequence). The length of the CDR3 is 14 residues. The CDR3 protein is CASSYPGEGNTIYF. The CDR3 nucleotides read TGTGCCAGCAGCTATCCAGGGGAAGGAAACACCATATATTTT. The full variable domain, completed using reference TRBV5-5 and TRBJ1-3, is DAGVTQSPTHLIKTRGQQVTLRCSPISGHKSVSWYQQVLGQGPQFIFQYYEKEERGRGNFPDRFSARQFPNYSSELNVNALLLGDSALYLCASSYPGEGNTIYFGEGSWLTVV.

This chain's CDR3 is CASSEVSGSSYNSPLHF. DNA of the CDR3: TGTGCCAGCAGTGAAGTCTCCGGGAGCTCCTATAATTCACCCCTCCACTTT. J is TRBJ1-6 and V is TRBV6-1; D is unclear. There are 17 residues in the CDR3. CDR1 is MNHNS and CDR2 is SASEGT in the germline V gene. V lost 1 base to trimming and J lost 0 bases, with 10 bases between them.

The chain is built from TRBV4-1 and TRBJ2-3; 11 bases line up with TRBD2. With 2 bases clipped from V and 4 bases from J, the junction kept 5 bases outside the gene matches. Germline-derived CDR1 and CDR2 are MGHRA and YSYEKL. The CDR3 totals 16 residues. For the CDR3, the DNA is TGCGCCAGCAGCCAAACCCTAGCGGGGGGACCAGATACGCAGTATTTT. As protein: CASSQTLAGGPDTQYF.

The CDR3 reads CASSFRQGWTGELFF. For the CDR3, the DNA is TGCGCCAGCAGCTTCCGACAGGGATGGACCGGGGAGCTGTTTTTT. The J gene is TRBJ2-2, the V gene TRBV5-1, with 7 bases matching TRBD1. Per the germline V gene, CDR1 is SGHRS and CDR2 is YFSETQ. The CDR3 has 15 residues. V shed 2 bases and J 5 bases; nucleotides not matched to a gene: 6.

V is TRBV6-4 and J is TRBJ2-1, with 11 bases matching TRBD2. J was trimmed by 3 bases and V by 2 bases; bases with no gene match: 3. The CDR3 contains 16 residues. CDR1 is MRHNA and CDR2 is SNTAGT in the germline V gene. CDR3 bases: TGTGCCAGCAGTGACGCGGGACTAGCGGACTACAATGAGCAGTTCTTC. This encodes CASSDAGLADYNEQFF.

The V and J genes are TRBV28 and TRBJ1-2, with D uncertain. V was cut by 0 bases and J by 2 bases, with 7 bases left in between. CDR1 MDHEN and CDR2 SYDVKM come from the germline V gene. The CDR3 extends over 14 amino acids. CDR3 in DNA: TGTGCCAGCAGTTTATGGCGAAAGAACTATGGCTACACCTTC. It specifies CASSLWRKNYGYTF.

The CDR3 region is CASSRGTGTTGWNEQFF. In DNA, the CDR3 is TGCGCCAGCAGCCGAGGTACCGGGACAACAGGATGGAATGAGCAGTTCTTC. V is TRBV5-1 and J is TRBJ2-1; a weak D match, TRBD1 (6 bases). V dropped 4 bases and J dropped 7 bases, with 24 bases sitting between them. The CDR3 is 17 amino acids. CDR1 is SGHRS and CDR2 is YFSETQ in the germline V gene.

The V and J genes are TRBV15 and TRBJ2-2; D not resolved. Trimming removed 1 base at V and 2 bases at J, with 2 bases between. This CDR3 has 13 residues. Germline V gene lookup returns CDR1 LNHNV and CDR2 YYDKDF (reference sequence). The CDR3 region has the DNA TGTGCCACCAGCAGAGCAAACACCGGGGAGCTGTTTTTT. It is translated as CATSRANTGELFF.

The chain recombines TRBV19 with TRBJ2-1, with a tentative D call TRBD2 (6 bases). V lost 7 bases and J lost 9, with 13 bases in between. The CDR3 has 12 amino acids. Germline V gene sequence: CDR1 LNHDA, CDR2 SQIVND (reference sequence). The CDR3 DNA reads as TGTGCCAGTACCGCCGAGGGAGGTGAGCAGTTCTTC. It codes for CASTAEGGEQFF.